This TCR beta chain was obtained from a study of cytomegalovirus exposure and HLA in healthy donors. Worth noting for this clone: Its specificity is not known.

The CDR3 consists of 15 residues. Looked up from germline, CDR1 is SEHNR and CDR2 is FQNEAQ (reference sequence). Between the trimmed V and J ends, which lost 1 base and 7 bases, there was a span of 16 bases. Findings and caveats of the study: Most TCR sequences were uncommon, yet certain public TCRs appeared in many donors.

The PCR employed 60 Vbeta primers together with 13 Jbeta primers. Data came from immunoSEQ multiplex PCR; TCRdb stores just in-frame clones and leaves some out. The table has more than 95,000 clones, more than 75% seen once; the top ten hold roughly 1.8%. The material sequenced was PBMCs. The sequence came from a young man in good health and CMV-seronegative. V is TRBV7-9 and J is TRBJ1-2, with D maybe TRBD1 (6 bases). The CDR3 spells CASSLVGAGAPGYTF. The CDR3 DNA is TGTGCCAGCAGCTTAGTTGGGGCAGGGGCACCTGGCTACACCTTC.